The T cell receptor beta chain under discussion was sequenced for a study of response to subunit inactivated influenza vaccine (dated by TCRdb to 2016 to 2018). Regarding the research as a whole: The study used deep quantitative T cell receptor repertoire profiling to track responses to a trivalent subunit inactivated influenza vaccine. The study at large found these results: The authors suggested that each seasonal influenza vaccination may recruit only a limited number of new T cells.

The germline V gene gives CDR1 as SNHLY and CDR2 as FYNNEI. The CDR3 holds 19 amino acids from the cysteine to the phenylalanine. Left in the record is the CDR3 DNA by itself, 57 bases read in frame from the first base. As for this clonotype: This clone's antigen is unknown. Its ends do not fully match the called genes, so a read error is possible.

The method behind the library was RT-PCR. For sequencing, an Illumina HiSeq 2500 was employed. TCRdb cleaned the public reads at Q25 with fastp, built clones with MiXCR and kept in-frame beta chains. Every entry covers one CDR3 protein and lists the most common genes and DNA from its rows. The sample data list fewer than 350,000 distinct CDR3 sequences, and roughly a fifth of these were observed just once. The ten largest account for 10% of the sample. This sequence originates from a man aged 50 to 69 who received an inactivated influenza vaccine. Donor details come from another sample of the same person, matched by shared clones. The specimen comprised PBMCs from blood, sampled approximately 20 months after vaccination. The chain is assembled from TRBV2 and TRBJ2-5; 8 junctional bases match TRBD1. The bases read TGTGCCATCAGTTTTGGGTTAGGAGTTTTCACAGGGGGCCAAGAGACCCAGTACTTC. It translates as CAISFGLGVFTGGQETQYF. Where the CDR3 stops, the reference TRBV2 and TRBJ2-5 genes take over; the full variable domain is EPEVTQTPSHQVTQMGQEVILRCVPISNHLYFYWYRQILGQKVEFLVSFYNNEISEKSEIFDDQFSVERPDGSNFTLKIRSTKLEDSAMYFCAISFGLGVFTGGQETQYFGPGTRLLVL.